Shown below are 22 T cell receptor beta chains from a single sample sequenced in a study of identifying expanded T cells in peripheral blood (dated by TCRdb to between 2018 and 2021). Receptor libraries were prepared by the immunoSEQ multiplex PCR assay. In TCRdb, the immuneACCESS table is reduced to in-frame sequences with V and J assigned. These tables do not hold every clone; where another copy was compared, an unresolved V gene accounts for under half, and the others remain unexplained. This sample holds roughly 86,000 clones; about 85% were observed only once. 4.5% of the sample rests with the top ten. Sequenced input: blood. The receptors shown here come from a person aged 18-70 years in good health.

The chain uses TRBV2 and TRBJ1-2; TRBD1 matches at 8 bases. CDR1 and CDR2 (germline): SNHLY, FYNNEI. This CDR3 spans 14 amino acids. With V trimmed by 8 bases and J by 6 bases, 11 bases remained unmatched. Here the CDR3 reads CASLRAGGAHGYTF. As DNA, the CDR3 is TGTGCCAGCCTTCGAGCAGGGGGCGCCCATGGCTACACCTTC.

This chain connects TRBV5-1 to TRBJ1-6; 8 positions agree with TRBD1. CDR3 length: 16 residues. V dropped 2 bases and J dropped 2; count of bases not matched to a gene: 3. Germline CDR1 reads SGHRS; CDR2 reads YFSETQ. This CDR3 reads CASSFTGGTYNSPLHF. As DNA, the CDR3 is TGCGCCAGCAGCTTCACAGGGGGAACCTATAATTCACCCCTCCACTTT. The full variable domain, completed using reference TRBV5-1 and TRBJ1-6, is KAGVTQTPRYLIKTRGQQVTLSCSPISGHRSVSWYQQTPGQGLQFLFEYFSETQRNKGNFPGRFSGRQFSNSRSEMNVSTLELGDSALYLCASSFTGGTYNSPLHFGNGTRLTVT.

CDR3 DNA sequence: TGCAGCGCCCTGAAGGGGGTTGGGACTGAAGCTTTCTTT. It yields the protein CSALKGVGTEAFF. The rearrangement joins TRBV29-1 to TRBJ1-1; D may be TRBD1 (6 bases). Germline V lookup: CDR1 SQVTM, CDR2 ANQGSEA. V lost 7 bases, J lost 5 bases, and 17 bases lay in between. This CDR3 has 13 amino acids.

The rearrangement uses TRBV7-2 and TRBJ1-2, with D perhaps TRBD1 (5 bases). Germline CDR1 reads SGHTA; CDR2 reads FQGNSA. This CDR3 comprises 14 residues. Trimming cost V 1 base and J 1 base, with 7 bases left between them. The CDR3 DNA reads as TGTGCCAGCAGCTTAGGACAGATTAACTATGGCTACACCTTC. This sequence encodes CASSLGQINYGYTF.

V is TRBV7-2 and J is TRBJ1-5; D unclear. V shed 1 base and J shed 2 bases, with 9 bases lying between them. This CDR3 spans 15 amino acids. Germline-derived CDR1 and CDR2 are SGHTA and FQGNSA. In nucleotides, the CDR3 is TGTGCCAGCAGCTTAGGCAGCTGGGGCAATCAGCCCCAGCATTTT. Translating gives CASSLGSWGNQPQHF. Supplemented by reference TRBV7-2 and TRBJ1-5, the full variable domain reads GAGVSQSPSNKVTEKGKDVELRCDPISGHTALYWYRQSLGQGLEFLIYFQGNSAPDKSGLPSDRFSAERTGGSVSTLTIQRTQQEDSAVYLCASSLGSWGNQPQHFGDGTRLSIL.

The V call is TRBV5-1, the J call TRBJ2-1; 11 positions match TRBD1. Germline V lookup: CDR1 SGHRS, CDR2 YFSETQ. Losses at the gene ends were 4 bases for V and 4 bases for J; bases not matched to a gene: 10. CDR3 length equals 17 residues. CDR3 protein: CASSLVAGTGGYNEQFF. CDR3 bases: TGCGCCAGCAGCCTCGTAGCCGGGACAGGGGGGTACAATGAGCAGTTCTTC.

V gene TRBV5-1 combines with J gene TRBJ1-4; maybe TRBD1 (6 bases). The CDR3 has 14 residues. Trimming took off 1 base at V and 4 bases at J, with 8 bases between the two ends. Germline V gene sequence: CDR1 SGHRS, CDR2 YFSETQ. This CDR3 reads CASSLRGYNEKLFF. DNA of the CDR3: TGCGCCAGCAGCTTGAGGGGGTATAATGAAAAACTGTTTTTT.

This chain links TRBV7-9 with TRBJ1-6; D unclear. Germline V lookup: CDR1 SEHNR, CDR2 FQNEAQ (reference sequence). V was shortened by 0 bases and J by 9 bases, with 6 bases between the two germline ends. This CDR3 has 13 amino acids. The CDR3 DNA sequence: TGTGCCAGCAGCTTAGCCAAGGTTTCACCCCTCCACTTT. Protein product: CASSLAKVSPLHF.

This clone was seen only a few times. The gene calls are TRBV10-1 and TRBJ2-7; 10 positions agree with TRBD1. With V trimmed by 6 bases and J by 4 bases, 9 bases remained unmatched. The CDR3 contains 15 residues. Germline V lookup: CDR1 WNHNN, CDR2 SYGVQD (reference sequence). The CDR3 nucleotides read TGCGCCAGCAGGATCCGGGACAGGGGAAGGTACGAGCAGTACTTC. Translating gives CASRIRDRGRYEQYF.

V usage is TRBV29-1 and J usage is TRBJ2-1; D is unresolved. The germline V and J ends were trimmed by 5 bases and 0 bases, with 8 bases remaining between them. The CDR3 consists of 13 residues. Germline assignment: CDR1 SQVTM and CDR2 ANQGSEA. This CDR3 reads CSVYGSSYNEQFF. The CDR3 coding sequence is TGCAGCGTTTACGGCTCCTCCTACAATGAGCAGTTCTTC.

The gene calls are TRBV7-9 and TRBJ1-2; 8 bases align to TRBD1. The germline V gene has CDR1 SEHNR and CDR2 FQNEAQ (reference sequence). The CDR3 is 16 residues long. V lost 4 bases, J lost 7 bases, and 14 bases stayed unmatched. CDR3 sequence: CASSSFIGQGVGGYTF. CDR3 nucleotides: TGTGCCAGCAGCTCTTTCATTGGACAGGGAGTCGGTGGCTACACCTTC.

The V call is TRBV28, the J call TRBJ2-4, with TRBD1 identical over 7 bases. CDR1 is MDHEN, CDR2 SYDVKM, per germline. Trimming cost V 6 bases and J 1 base; bases outside gene matches: 3. The CDR3 loop spans 14 amino acids. The CDR3 DNA sequence: TGTGCCAGCAGGAAGGGACAGGCCAAAAACATTCAGTACTTC. Amino acid sequence: CASRKGQAKNIQYF. The whole variable domain, filled in from reference TRBV28 and TRBJ2-4, reads DVKVTQSSRYLVKRTGEKVFLECVQDMDHENMFWYRQDPGLGLRLIYFSYDVKMKEKGDIPEGYSVSREKKERFSLILESASTNQTSMYLCASRKGQAKNIQYFGAGTRLSVL.

The chain has TRBV18 and TRBJ2-7; no clear D gene. Germline loops: CDR1 KGHSH, CDR2 LQKENI. The CDR3 sequence is 14 residues long. Trimming pared 3 bases from V and 0 bases from J, leaving 9 bases between. Written as DNA, the CDR3 is TGTGCCAGCTCACCGACTCAGAGCTCCTACGAGCAGTACTTC. Protein product: CASSPTQSSYEQYF.

In this sample, this clone turned up a few times. The CDR3 DNA follows: TGTGCCAGCAGTCTCGAGGGGAATAATTCACCCCTCCACTTT. Its protein product is CASSLEGNNSPLHF. The V call is TRBV16, the J call TRBJ1-6; tentative D call: TRBD1 (5 bases). CDR1 and CDR2 (germline): KGHSY, FQNENV. The CDR3 runs to 14 residues. V was cut by 6 bases and J by 5 bases, with 11 bases left in between.

This rearrangement joins TRBV5-1 to TRBJ1-5; no definite D call. Germline V gene sequence: CDR1 SGHRS, CDR2 YFSETQ. The germline V and J ends were trimmed by 4 bases and 2 bases, with 7 bases remaining between them. The CDR3 loop spans 13 amino acids. CDR3 region: CASSGWGNQPQHF. For the CDR3, the DNA is TGCGCCAGCAGCGGGTGGGGCAATCAGCCCCAGCATTTT.

This chain uses TRBV11-2 with TRBJ1-1, with a weak D call TRBD1 (5 bases). Germline V CDR1 and CDR2: SGHAT, FQNNGV. This CDR3 is built from 16 residues. V was cut by 3 bases and J by 5 bases, with 19 bases left in between. CDR3 DNA sequence: TGTGCCAGCAGCTTCGCCGGGACCGGGGCGAGGACTGAAGCTTTCTTT. Protein sequence: CASSFAGTGARTEAFF.

V usage is TRBV19 and J usage is TRBJ2-7, with TRBD1 matching 8 bases. The CDR3 loop spans 15 amino acids. Germline values: CDR1 LNHDA, CDR2 SQIVND (reference sequence). J lost 3 bases, V lost 6 bases, and 10 bases had no gene match. CDR3 sequence (DNA): TGTGCCAGTAGCTCATTCGGACAGGGTGGCTACGAGCAGTACTTC. It encodes CASSSFGQGGYEQYF. Full variable domain (remainder filled in from reference TRBV19 and TRBJ2-7): DGGITQSPKYLFRKEGQNVTLSCEQNLNHDAMYWYRQDPGQGLRLIYYSQIVNDFQKGDIAEGYSVSREKKESFPLTVTSAQKNPTAFYLCASSSFGQGGYEQYFGPGTRLTVT.

The chain employs TRBV7-2 and TRBJ2-3; no firm D call. CDR3 size: 14 residues. V shed 1 base and J shed 2 bases, with 7 bases lying between them. Germline V gene lookup returns CDR1 SGHTA and CDR2 FQGNSA. DNA of the CDR3: TGTGCCAGCAGCTTAGGGGAAGACACAGATACGCAGTATTTT. The encoded protein is CASSLGEDTDTQYF.

The V gene is TRBV6-5, the J gene TRBJ1-2; TRBD1 aligns across 11 bases. The CDR3 sequence is 14 residues long. The V segment lost 2 bases and the J segment 14 bases; nucleotides outside the gene matches: 10. CDR1 is MNHEY, CDR2 SVGAGI, per germline. The chain's CDR3 is CASSYQITGTGGTF. The CDR3 region has the DNA TGTGCCAGCAGTTACCAAATAACCGGGACAGGGGGGACCTTC.

The chain carries TRBV15 and TRBJ1-1; the D gene is possibly TRBD1 (6 bases). CDR1 and CDR2 (germline): LNHNV, YYDKDF (reference sequence). V lost 5 bases to trimming and J lost 9 bases, with 25 bases between them. This CDR3 region has 16 residues. DNA for the CDR3: TGTGCCACCAGCCCCCGGGGGGCCTCCAGGTATGCGAAAGCTTTCTTT. It is translated as CATSPRGASRYAKAFF.

The chain joins TRBV7-2 to TRBJ1-1; D is ambiguous. This CDR3 has 17 residues. Germline loops: CDR1 SGHTA, CDR2 FQGNSA. V lost 1 base and J lost 1, with 16 bases in between. Here the CDR3 reads CASSLGFTRSGNTEAFF. Written as DNA, the CDR3 is TGTGCCAGCAGCTTAGGATTTACGCGAAGTGGGAACACTGAAGCTTTCTTT.

V and J are TRBV19 and TRBJ1-4; tentative D call: TRBD1 (5 bases). The CDR3 runs to 14 residues. Deletions cut 5 bases from V and 5 bases from J, with 12 bases between. CDR1 LNHDA and CDR2 SQIVND come from the germline V gene (reference sequence). CDR3 bases: TGTGCCAGTAGTCTCCAGGGTGGGAATGAAAAACTGTTTTTT. Its translation: CASSLQGGNEKLFF.